This TCR beta chain was captured in a study of neurological immune-mediated disorders. This clonotype was found a few times. MiXCR, run by TCRdb on the 5' RACE reads, gives a single entry per CDR3 protein. The sample yields 15,000 to 20,000 distinct CDR3 sequences, around 11% seen once. Germline values: CDR1 MDHEN, CDR2 SYDVKM. V lost 6 bases to trimming and J lost 4 bases; unmatched junction nucleotides: 3. The length of the CDR3 is 12 residues. The rearrangement joins TRBV28 to TRBJ2-7; TRBD2 matches 7 bases. This clonotype was sampled from a woman aged 45-59 years in good health. Sequenced material: CD8+ T cells from blood. CDR3 amino acids: CASSTGGYEQYF. The CDR3 DNA sequence: TGTGCCAGCAGCACCGGGGGGTACGAGCAGTACTTC.